This section outlines one T cell receptor beta chain sequence together with its context. Amplified regions were TCR beta CDR3 sequences from RNA transcripts. The TCR CDR3 was amplified in a first-round RT-PCR using the HTBI primer set. TCRdb passed the multiplex PCR reads through MiXCR, listing each CDR3 protein once. Of 600,000 to 650,000 distinct CDR3 sequences in the sample, less than 25% were seen once. The sample is drawn from a study of T cells in Graves' hyperthyroidism and ophthalmopathy. Germline CDR1 and CDR2: LNHDA and SQIVND (reference sequence). The ends were cut back, 7 bases at V and 6 bases at J, with 15 bases in the middle. The CDR3 length is 13 residues.

The receptor was derived from a man younger than 45 with Graves' ophthalmopathy. The chain has TRBV19 and TRBJ1-1; D gene ambiguous. Input material: blood. Here the CDR3 reads CASTNWEGAEAFF. The CDR3 DNA reads as TGTGCCAGTACCAATTGGGAGGGAGCTGAAGCTTTCTTT.